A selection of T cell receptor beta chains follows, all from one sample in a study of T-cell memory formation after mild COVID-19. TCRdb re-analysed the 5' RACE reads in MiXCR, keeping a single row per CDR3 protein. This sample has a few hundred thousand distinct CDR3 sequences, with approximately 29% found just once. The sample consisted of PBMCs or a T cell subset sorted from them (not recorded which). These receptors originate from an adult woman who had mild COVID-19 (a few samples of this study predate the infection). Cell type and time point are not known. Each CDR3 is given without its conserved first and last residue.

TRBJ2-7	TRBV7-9	ASSRGLREQY
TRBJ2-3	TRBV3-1	ASSQPGQGADTLY
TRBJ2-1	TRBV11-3	ASSSPGLAGGDEQF
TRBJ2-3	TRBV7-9	ASSSGTGHATDTQY
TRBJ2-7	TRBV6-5	ASSYSGHPVGVGYEQY
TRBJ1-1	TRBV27	ASSFVAETEAF
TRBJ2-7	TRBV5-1	ASSWGQGATYEQY
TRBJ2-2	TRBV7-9	ASSQVVLAAAGELF
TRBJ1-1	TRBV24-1	ATSDSRGGGSGVEAF
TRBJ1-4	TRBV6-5	ASSYSYRAINEKLF
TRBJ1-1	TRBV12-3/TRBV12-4	ASSFAGGLNTEAF